The source of this T cell receptor (beta chain) is a study of blood T cell repertoires in COVID-19 (dated by TCRdb to about 2020). Background for the entire study: The collaborator samples originated in the United States, Italy and Spain and spanned the acute and convalescent phases of COVID-19. The prospective study material was composed of cDNA or gDNA derived from T cells, B-cell-depleted T cells, or PBMCs. Deeply sampled blood TCRbeta repertoires from subjects exposed to, actively infected with, or recovered from COVID-19 were included in the dataset. The repertoires were made available in a free public database intended to serve as a resource for research on the immune response to SARS-CoV-2. The samples were drawn from two sources: the first 160 participants of the ongoing ImmuneRACE study, and fewer than 1,500 subjects contributed by 6 global collaborators. Nearly every sample came with metadata listing a de-identified subject ID, COVID-19 status, age in years and sex. HLA class I and class II types, where available, came from metadata supplied by the sample provider rather than from assay-based typing.

TCRbeta CDR3 regions were amplified from genomic DNA using the immunoSEQ Assay, a bias-controlled multiplex PCR. Under the source paper's analysis protocol: Nucleated cell counts per sample were estimated from amplification of reference gene primers within the assay. To quantify the absolute abundance of each unique TCRbeta CDR3 rearrangement, sequence reads were collapsed and filtered. For each sample, productive Simpson clonality was calculated as the square root of Simpson's diversity index over productive rearrangements. In its TCRdb copy, this immuneACCESS table keeps in-frame sequences only and misses some clones. Where compared with another copy, unresolved V genes explain less than half of these, and the others have no known cause. D and trimming were read from the DNA, whereas the V and J calls and clone size are those reported in that table. Within this sample are around 250,000 clones, with around 93% of them counted one time only. The ten largest clones add up to around 1.3% of the sample.

Enrolling through a virtual design, the prospective study's participants ranged in age from roughly 18 to 89 years and lived across 24 United States geographic areas. In the prospective study, cohorts were assigned on the basis of participant-reported clinical history obtained from a screening survey and a study questionnaire. In the prospective study, whole blood, serum and a nasopharyngeal or oropharyngeal swab were collected from each participant by mobile phlebotomists. Over a 2-month period, participants in the prospective study had the option of providing additional blood draws and questionnaires. Blood samples from the prospective study were shipped frozen or at room temperature prior to DNA extraction. Broader findings and caveats from the paper: How much clinical and demographic metadata was included differed by source and by participant, and the metadata was provided uncurated.

The junction carries 11 bases between V and J, which are trimmed by 1 base and 6 bases respectively. CDR1 and CDR2 were assigned from the germline V gene as SGHDT and YYEEEE. Inclusive of the bounding cysteine and phenylalanine, the CDR3 is 13 residues long. Kept here is only the CDR3 DNA, which spans 39 bases and is read in frame from base 1. Concerning this clone: The antigen it recognizes is unknown. There are no base qualities to consult, and no much larger clone falls within one base.

The receptor chain draws on TRBV5-6 and TRBJ2-7; the best D guess is TRBD2, with 7 bases matching. Sequencing input: PBMCs or T cells enriched from blood (not recorded which). This clonotype was sampled from a human donor in a cohort exposed to, infected with or recovered from COVID-19 (not recorded which). The donor label of this sample is uncertain. The CDR3 sequence is CASSLRRGAEQYF. The DNA sequence is as follows: TGTGCCAGCAGCTTGAGACGGGGGGCCGAGCAGTACTTC.